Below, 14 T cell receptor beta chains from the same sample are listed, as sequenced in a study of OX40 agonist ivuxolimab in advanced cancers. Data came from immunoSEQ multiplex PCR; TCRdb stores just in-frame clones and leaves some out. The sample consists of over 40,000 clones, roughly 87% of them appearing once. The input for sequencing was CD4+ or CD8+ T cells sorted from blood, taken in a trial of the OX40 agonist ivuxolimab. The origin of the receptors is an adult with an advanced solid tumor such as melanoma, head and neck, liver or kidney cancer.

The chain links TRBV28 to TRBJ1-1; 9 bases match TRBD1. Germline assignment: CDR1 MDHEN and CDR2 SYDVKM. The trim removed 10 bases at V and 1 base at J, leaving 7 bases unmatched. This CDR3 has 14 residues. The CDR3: CAITTGGANTEAFF. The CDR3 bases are TGTGCCATCACGACAGGGGGGGCGAACACTGAAGCTTTCTTT.

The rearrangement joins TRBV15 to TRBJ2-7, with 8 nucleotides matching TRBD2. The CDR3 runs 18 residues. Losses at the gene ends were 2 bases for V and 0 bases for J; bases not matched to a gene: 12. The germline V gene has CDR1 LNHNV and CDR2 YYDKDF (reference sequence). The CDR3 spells CATSRSGGLAGLSYEQYF. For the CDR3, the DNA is TGTGCCACCAGCAGATCTGGGGGTCTAGCGGGCCTCTCCTACGAGCAGTACTTC.

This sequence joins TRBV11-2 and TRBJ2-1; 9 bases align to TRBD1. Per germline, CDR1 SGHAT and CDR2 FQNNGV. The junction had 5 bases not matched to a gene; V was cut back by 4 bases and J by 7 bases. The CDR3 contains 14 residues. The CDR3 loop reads CASSSGTGMNEQFF. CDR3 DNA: TGTGCCAGCAGCTCTGGGACAGGGATGAATGAGCAGTTCTTC.

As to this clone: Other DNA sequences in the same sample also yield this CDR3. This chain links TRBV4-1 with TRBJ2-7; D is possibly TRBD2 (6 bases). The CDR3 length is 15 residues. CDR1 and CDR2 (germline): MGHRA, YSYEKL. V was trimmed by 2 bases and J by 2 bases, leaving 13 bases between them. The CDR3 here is CASSQSSGQTYEQYF. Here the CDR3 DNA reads TGCGCCAGCAGCCAATCGAGCGGGCAAACCTACGAGCAGTACTTC.

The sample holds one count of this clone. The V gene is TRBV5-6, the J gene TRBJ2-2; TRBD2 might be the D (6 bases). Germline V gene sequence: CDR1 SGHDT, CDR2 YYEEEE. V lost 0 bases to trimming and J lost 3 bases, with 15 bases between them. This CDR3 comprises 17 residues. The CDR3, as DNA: TGTGCCAGCAGCTTGGGACTAGAGAGGATATACACCGGGGAGCTGTTTTTT. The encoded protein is CASSLGLERIYTGELFF.

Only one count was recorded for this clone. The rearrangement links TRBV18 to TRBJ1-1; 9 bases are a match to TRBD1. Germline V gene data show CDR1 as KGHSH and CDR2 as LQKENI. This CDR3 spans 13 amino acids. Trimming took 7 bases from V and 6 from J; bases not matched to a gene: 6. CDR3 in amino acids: CASLWDRVSEAFF. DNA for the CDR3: TGTGCCAGCTTGTGGGACAGGGTGTCTGAAGCTTTCTTT.

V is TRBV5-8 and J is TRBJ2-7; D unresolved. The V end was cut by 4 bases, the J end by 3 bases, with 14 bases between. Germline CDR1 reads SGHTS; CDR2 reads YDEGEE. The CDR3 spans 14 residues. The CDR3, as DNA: TGTGCCAGCAGCCAAGACCTGTTCGACTACGAGCAGTACTTC. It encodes CASSQDLFDYEQYF.

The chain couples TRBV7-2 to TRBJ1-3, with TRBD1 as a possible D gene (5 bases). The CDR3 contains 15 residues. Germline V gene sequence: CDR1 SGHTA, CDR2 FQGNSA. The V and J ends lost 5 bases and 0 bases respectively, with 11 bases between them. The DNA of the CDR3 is TGTGCCAGCAGCCCATCGACAGCCTCTGGAAACACCATATATTTT. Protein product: CASSPSTASGNTIYF. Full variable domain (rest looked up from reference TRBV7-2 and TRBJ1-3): GAGVSQSPSNKVTEKGKDVELRCDPISGHTALYWYRQSLGQGLEFLIYFQGNSAPDKSGLPSDRFSAERTGGSVSTLTIQRTQQEDSAVYLCASSPSTASGNTIYFGEGSWLTVV.

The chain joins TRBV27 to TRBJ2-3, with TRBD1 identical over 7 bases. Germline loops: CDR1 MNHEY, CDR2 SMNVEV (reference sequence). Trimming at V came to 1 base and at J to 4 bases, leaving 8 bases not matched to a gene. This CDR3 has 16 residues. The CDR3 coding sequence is TGTGCCAGCAGTTTATTAGGCAGGGGGATATCAGATACGCAGTATTTT. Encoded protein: CASSLLGRGISDTQYF.

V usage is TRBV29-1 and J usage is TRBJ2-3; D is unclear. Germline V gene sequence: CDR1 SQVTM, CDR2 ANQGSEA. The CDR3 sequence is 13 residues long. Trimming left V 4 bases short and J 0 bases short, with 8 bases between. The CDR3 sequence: CSVGFRSTDTQYF. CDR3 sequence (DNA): TGCAGCGTTGGTTTCCGAAGCACAGATACGCAGTATTTT.

The CDR3 loop is CASSRQLNQPQHF. The CDR3 DNA reads TGTGCCAGCAGTAGACAGCTTAATCAGCCCCAGCATTTT. The chain combines TRBV28 with TRBJ1-5; D might be TRBD1 (5 bases). V was cut by 5 bases and J by 4 bases, with 9 bases left in between. CDR3 length: 13 residues. CDR1 MDHEN and CDR2 SYDVKM come from the germline V gene.

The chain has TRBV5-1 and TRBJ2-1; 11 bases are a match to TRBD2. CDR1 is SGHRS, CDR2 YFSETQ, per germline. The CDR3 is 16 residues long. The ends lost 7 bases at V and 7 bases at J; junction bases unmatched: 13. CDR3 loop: CASAPPDSGRGNEQFF. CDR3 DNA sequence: TGCGCCAGCGCCCCCCCGGATAGCGGGAGGGGTAATGAGCAGTTCTTC.

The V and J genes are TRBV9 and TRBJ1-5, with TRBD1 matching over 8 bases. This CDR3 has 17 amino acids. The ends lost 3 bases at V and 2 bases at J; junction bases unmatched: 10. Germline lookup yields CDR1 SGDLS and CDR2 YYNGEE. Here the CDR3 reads CASSGGQGAVRNQPQHF. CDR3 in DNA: TGTGCCAGCAGCGGTGGGCAGGGGGCGGTTCGCAATCAGCCCCAGCATTTT.

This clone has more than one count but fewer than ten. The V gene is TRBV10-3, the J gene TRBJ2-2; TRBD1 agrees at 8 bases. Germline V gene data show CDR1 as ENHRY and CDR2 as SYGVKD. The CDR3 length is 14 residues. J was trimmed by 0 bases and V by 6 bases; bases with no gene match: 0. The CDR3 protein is CAIRTGANTGELFF. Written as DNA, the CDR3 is TGTGCCATCAGGACAGGGGCGAACACCGGGGAGCTGTTTTTT.